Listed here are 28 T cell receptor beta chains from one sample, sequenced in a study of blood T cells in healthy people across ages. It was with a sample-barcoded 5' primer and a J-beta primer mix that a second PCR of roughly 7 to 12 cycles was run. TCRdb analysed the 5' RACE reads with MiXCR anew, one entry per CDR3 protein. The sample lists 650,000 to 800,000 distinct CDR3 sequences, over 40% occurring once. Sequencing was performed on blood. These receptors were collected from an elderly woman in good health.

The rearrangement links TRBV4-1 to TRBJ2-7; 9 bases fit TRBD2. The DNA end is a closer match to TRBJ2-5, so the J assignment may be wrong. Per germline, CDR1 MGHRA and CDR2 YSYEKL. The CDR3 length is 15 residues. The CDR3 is CASSQPTSGSETQYF. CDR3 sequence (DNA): TGCGCCAGCAGCCAACCAACTAGCGGGTCCGAGACCCAGTACTTC.

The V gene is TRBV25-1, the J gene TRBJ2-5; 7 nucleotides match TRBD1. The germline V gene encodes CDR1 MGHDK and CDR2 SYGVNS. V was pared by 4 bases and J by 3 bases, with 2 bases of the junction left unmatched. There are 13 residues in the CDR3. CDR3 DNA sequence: TGTGCCAGCAGTGTGCAGGGGGAAGAGACCCAGTACTTC. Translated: CASSVQGEETQYF.

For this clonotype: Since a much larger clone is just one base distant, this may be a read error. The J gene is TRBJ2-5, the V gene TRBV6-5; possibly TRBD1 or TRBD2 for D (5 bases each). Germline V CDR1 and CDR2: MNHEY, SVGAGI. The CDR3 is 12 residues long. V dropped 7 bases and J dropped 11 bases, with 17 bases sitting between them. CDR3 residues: CASMGVYNEQYF. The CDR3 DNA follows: TGTGCCAGCATGGGGGTCTACAATGAGCAGTACTTC.

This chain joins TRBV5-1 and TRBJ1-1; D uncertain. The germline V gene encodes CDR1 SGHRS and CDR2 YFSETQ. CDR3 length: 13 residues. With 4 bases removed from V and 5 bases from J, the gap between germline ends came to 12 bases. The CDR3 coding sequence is TGCGCCAGCAGCGTGGAAGGGAGTACTGAAGCTTTCTTT. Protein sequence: CASSVEGSTEAFF.

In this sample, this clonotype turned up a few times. In DNA form, the CDR3 reads TGCGCCAGCAGTCAACTTAGCGGGAGGGTCAGGGTAGCCTACAATGAGCAGTTCTTC. Translated, it gives CASSQLSGRVRVAYNEQFF. The chain uses TRBV4-1 and TRBJ2-1; 11 bases align to TRBD2. CDR1 MGHRA and CDR2 YSYEKL come from the germline V gene. There are 19 residues in the CDR3. The trim removed 6 bases at V and 2 bases at J, leaving 15 bases unmatched.

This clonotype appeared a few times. CDR3: CASSPFAGGPSNTGELFF. The CDR3 bases are TGTGCCAGCTCACCGTTTGCGGGAGGGCCCTCGAACACCGGGGAGCTGTTTTTT. The rearrangement uses TRBV18 and TRBJ2-2; 9 bases match TRBD2. The CDR3 is 18 amino acids. Losses at the gene ends were 3 bases for V and 0 bases for J; bases not matched to a gene: 8. Germline V gives CDR1 KGHSH, CDR2 LQKENI.

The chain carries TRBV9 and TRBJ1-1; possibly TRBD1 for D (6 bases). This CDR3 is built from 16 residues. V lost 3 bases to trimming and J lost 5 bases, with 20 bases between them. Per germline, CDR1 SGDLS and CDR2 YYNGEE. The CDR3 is CASSAEDWGAGTEAFF. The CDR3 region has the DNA TGTGCCAGCAGCGCCGAAGATTGGGGGGCGGGTACTGAAGCTTTCTTT.

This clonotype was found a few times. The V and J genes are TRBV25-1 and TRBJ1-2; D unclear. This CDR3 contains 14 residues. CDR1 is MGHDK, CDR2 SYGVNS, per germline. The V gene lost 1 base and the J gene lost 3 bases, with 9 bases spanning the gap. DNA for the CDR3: TGTGCCAGCAGTGAATTCCGAGTGGACTATGGCTACACCTTC. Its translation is CASSEFRVDYGYTF.

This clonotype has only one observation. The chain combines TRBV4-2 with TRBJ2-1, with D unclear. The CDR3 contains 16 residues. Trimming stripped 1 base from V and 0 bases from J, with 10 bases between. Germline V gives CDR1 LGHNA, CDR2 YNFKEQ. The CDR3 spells CASSQVGSPSYNEQFF. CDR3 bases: TGTGCCAGCAGCCAAGTCGGGTCCCCCTCCTACAATGAGCAGTTCTTC.

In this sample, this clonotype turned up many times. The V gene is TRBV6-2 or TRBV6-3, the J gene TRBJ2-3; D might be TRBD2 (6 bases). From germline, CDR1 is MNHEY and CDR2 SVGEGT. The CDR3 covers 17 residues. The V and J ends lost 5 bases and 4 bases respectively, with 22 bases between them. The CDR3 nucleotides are TGTGCCAGCAGTGAGCGGGCCGACTTACGGGACGCAGATACGCAGTATTTT. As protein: CASSERADLRDADTQYF.

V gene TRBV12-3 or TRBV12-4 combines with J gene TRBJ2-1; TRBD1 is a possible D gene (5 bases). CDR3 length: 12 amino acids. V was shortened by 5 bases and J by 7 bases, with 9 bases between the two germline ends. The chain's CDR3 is CASSTQGNEQFF. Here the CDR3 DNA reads TGTGCCAGCAGTACCCAGGGAAATGAGCAGTTCTTC.

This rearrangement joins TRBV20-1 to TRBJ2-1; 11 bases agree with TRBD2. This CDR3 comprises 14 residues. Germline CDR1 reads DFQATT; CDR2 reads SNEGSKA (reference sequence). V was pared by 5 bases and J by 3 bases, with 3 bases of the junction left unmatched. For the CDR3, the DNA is TGCAGTGCTGGACTAGCGGGTCGCTACAATGAGCAGTTCTTC. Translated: CSAGLAGRYNEQFF.

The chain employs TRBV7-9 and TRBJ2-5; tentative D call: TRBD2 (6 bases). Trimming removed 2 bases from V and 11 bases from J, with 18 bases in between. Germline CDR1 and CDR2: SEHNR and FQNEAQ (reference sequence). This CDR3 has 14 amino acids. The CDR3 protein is CASSLRSGRDEQYF. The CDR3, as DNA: TGTGCCAGCAGCTTACGTTCCGGGCGGGATGAGCAGTACTTC.

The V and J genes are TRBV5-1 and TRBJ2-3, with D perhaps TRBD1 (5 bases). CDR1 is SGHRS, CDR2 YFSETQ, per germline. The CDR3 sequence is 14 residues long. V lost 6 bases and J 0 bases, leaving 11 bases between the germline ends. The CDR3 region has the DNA TGCGCCAGCACCTGGGGCGTGAGCACAGATACGCAGTATTTT. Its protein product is CASTWGVSTDTQYF. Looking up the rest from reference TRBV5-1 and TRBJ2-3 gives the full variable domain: KAGVTQTPRYLIKTRGQQVTLSCSPISGHRSVSWYQQTPGQGLQFLFEYFSETQRNKGNFPGRFSGRQFSNSRSEMNVSTLELGDSALYLCASTWGVSTDTQYFGPGTRLTVL.

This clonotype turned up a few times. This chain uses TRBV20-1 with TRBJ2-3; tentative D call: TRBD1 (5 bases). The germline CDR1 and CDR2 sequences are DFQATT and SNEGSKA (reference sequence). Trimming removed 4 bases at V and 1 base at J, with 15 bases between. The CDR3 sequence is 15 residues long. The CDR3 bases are TGCAGTGCTAAGCCACCTGGCAGGGGCACAGATACGCAGTATTTT. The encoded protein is CSAKPPGRGTDTQYF.

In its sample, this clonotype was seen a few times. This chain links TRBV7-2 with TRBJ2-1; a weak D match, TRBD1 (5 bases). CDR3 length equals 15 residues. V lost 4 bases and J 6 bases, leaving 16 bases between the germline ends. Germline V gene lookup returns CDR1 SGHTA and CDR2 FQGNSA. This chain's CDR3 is CASSSAGPGANEQFF. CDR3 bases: TGTGCCAGCAGCTCCGCAGGTCCTGGGGCCAATGAGCAGTTCTTC.

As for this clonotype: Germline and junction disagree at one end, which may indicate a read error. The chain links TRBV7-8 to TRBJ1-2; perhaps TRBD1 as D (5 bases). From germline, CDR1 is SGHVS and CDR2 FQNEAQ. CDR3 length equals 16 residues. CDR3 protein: CASSPQGLYYNYGYNF. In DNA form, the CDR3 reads TGTGCCAGCAGCCCCCAGGGACTTTATTACAACTATGGCTACAACTTC.

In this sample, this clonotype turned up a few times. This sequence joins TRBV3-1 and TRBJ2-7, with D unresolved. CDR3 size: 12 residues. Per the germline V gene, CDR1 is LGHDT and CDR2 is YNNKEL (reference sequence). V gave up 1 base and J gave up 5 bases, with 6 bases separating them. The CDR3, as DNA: TGTGCCAGCAGCCAAGCTTACGACGAGCAGTACTTC. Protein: CASSQAYDEQYF.

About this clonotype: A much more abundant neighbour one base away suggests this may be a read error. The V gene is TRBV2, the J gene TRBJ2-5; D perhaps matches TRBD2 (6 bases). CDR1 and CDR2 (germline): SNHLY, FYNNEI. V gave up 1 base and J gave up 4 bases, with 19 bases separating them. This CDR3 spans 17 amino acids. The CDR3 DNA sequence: TGTGCCAGCAGTGAAGAAGGGGACTTCTCACCACTAGAGACCCAGTACTTC. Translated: CASSEEGDFSPLETQYF.

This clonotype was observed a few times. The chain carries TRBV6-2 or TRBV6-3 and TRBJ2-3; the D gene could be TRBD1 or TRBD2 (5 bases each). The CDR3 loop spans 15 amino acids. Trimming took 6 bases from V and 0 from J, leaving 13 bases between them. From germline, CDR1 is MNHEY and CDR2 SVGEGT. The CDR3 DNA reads TGTGCCAGCAGGGCCCTTAGGGACAGCACAGATACGCAGTATTTT. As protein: CASRALRDSTDTQYF.

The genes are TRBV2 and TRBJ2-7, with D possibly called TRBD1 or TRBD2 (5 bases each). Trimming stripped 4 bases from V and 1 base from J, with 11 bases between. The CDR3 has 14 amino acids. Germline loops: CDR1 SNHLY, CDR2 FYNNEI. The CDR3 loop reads CASSGEGRSYEQYF. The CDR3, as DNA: TGTGCCAGCAGTGGCGAGGGGCGATCCTACGAGCAGTACTTC.

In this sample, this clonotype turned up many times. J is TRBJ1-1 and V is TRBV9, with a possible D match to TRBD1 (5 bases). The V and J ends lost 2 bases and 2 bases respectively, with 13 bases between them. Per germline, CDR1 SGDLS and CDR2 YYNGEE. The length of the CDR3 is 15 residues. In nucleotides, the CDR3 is TGTGCCAGCAGCGTTGCGGGACGGAGTAACACTGAAGCTTTCTTT. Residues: CASSVAGRSNTEAFF.

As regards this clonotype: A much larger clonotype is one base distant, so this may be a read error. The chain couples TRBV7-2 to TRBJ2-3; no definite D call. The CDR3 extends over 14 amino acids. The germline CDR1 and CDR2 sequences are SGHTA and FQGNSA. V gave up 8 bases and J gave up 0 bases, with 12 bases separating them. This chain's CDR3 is CASPALSSTDTQYF. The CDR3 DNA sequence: TGTGCCAGCCCCGCCCTATCTAGCACAGATACGCAGTATTTT.

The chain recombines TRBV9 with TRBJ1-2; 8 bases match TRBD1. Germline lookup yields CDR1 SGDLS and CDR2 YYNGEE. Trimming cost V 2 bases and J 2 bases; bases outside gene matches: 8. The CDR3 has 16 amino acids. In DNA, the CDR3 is TGTGCCAGCAGCGTCTTAACAGGGGGACGAAACTATGGCTACACCTTC. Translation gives CASSVLTGGRNYGYTF.

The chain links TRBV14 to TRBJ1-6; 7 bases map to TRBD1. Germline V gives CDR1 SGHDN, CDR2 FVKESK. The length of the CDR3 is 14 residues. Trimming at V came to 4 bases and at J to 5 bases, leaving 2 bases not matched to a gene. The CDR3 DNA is TGTGCCAGCAGCCGGGACAGAGATAATTCACCCCTCCACTTT. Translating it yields CASSRDRDNSPLHF.

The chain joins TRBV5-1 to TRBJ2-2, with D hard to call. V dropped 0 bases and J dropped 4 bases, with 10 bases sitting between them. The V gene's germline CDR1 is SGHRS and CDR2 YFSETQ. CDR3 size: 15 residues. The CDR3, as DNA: TGCGCCAGCAGCTTGGGCGGCGGTGGCACCGGGGAGCTGTTTTTT. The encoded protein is CASSLGGGGTGELFF.

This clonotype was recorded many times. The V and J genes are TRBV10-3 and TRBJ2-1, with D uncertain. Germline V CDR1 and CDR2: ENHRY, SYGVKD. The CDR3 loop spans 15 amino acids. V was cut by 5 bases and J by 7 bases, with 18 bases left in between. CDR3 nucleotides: TGTGCCATCAGTAAAGTCCTAGGCCCTACAAATGAGCAGTTCTTC. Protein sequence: CAISKVLGPTNEQFF.

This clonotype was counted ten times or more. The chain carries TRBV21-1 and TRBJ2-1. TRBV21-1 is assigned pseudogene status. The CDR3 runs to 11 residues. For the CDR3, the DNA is TGTGCCAGCAGCTCCACAGGGAAGCAGTTCTTC. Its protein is CASSSTGKQFF.